The sequence of this TCR beta chain was determined in a study of cytomegalovirus exposure and HLA in healthy donors. The PCR used 60 Vbeta and 13 Jbeta primers. Clones were sequenced by immunoSEQ multiplex PCR, and TCRdb holds only the in-frame ones, with some missing. The ten top clones account for 0.75% to 1%, within a sample of 110,000 to 150,000 clones. The J segment lost 5 bases and the V segment lost 5 bases, leaving 7 bases of the junction unmatched. Germline CDR1 MNHEY, CDR2 SMNVEV (reference sequence). The CDR3 runs to 15 residues. This receptor was obtained from a male donor in good health and CMV-seronegative. The sequenced material came from PBMCs. The chain uses TRBV27 and TRBJ2-7; 12 positions agree with TRBD1. Here the CDR3 reads CASSLSGTGGDEQYF. CDR3 nucleotide sequence: TGTGCCAGCAGTCTTAGCGGGACAGGGGGCGACGAGCAGTACTTC.